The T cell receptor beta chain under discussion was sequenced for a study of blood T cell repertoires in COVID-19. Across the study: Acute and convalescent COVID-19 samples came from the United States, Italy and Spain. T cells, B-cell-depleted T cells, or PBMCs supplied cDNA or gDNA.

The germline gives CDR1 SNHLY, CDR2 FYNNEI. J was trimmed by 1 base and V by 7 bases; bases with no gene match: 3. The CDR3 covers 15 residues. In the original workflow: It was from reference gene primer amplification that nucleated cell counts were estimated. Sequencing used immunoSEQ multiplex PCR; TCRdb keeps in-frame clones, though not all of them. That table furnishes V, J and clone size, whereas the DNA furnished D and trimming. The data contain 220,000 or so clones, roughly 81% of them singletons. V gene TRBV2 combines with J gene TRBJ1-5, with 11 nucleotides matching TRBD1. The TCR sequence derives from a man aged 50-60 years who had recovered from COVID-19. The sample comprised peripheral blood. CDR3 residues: CASKDRGHSNQPQHF. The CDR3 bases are TGTGCCAGCAAGGACAGGGGGCACAGCAATCAGCCCCAGCATTTT.